Following are 4 T cell receptor beta chains from one sample sequenced in a study of T cells in Graves' hyperthyroidism and ophthalmopathy. Amplified TCR beta CDR3 regions came from RNA transcripts. First-round RT-PCR with HTBI primers amplified the TCR CDR3 region. TCRdb re-analysed the multiplex PCR reads in MiXCR, keeping a single row per CDR3 protein. The table lists about 320,000 distinct CDR3 sequences, around 17% of them singletons. The sample was blood. These receptors were obtained from a man between 25 and 39 years old with Graves' hyperthyroidism.

Only a few counts were recorded for this clonotype. The V and J genes are TRBV10-3 and TRBJ1-6; D is possibly TRBD1 (6 bases). The CDR3 sequence is 12 residues long. V lost 3 bases, J lost 19 bases, and 16 bases lay in between. Per germline, CDR1 ENHRY and CDR2 SYGVKD. The CDR3 nucleotides read TGTGCCATCAGTGAAAGCCAGGGGCCGGGACACTTT. This sequence encodes CAISESQGPGHF.

This clonotype was picked up many times. This chain joins TRBV7-3 and TRBJ2-3; TRBD1 matches at 8 bases. Germline CDR1 reads SGHTA; CDR2 reads FQGTGA. J lost 7 bases, V lost 4 bases, and 4 bases had no gene match. The CDR3 extends over 13 amino acids. The CDR3 region has the DNA TGTGCCAGCAGCTCCTACAGGGGGAATACGCAGTATTTT. The encoded protein is CASSSYRGNTQYF.

This clonotype was counted many times. This chain uses TRBV7-9 with TRBJ2-7; unclear D gene. The CDR3 is made up of 15 amino acids. V gave up 4 bases and J gave up 2 bases, with 15 bases separating them. Germline CDR1 and CDR2: SEHNR and FQNEAQ (reference sequence). The CDR3 region is CASSSVQGSAYEQYF. The CDR3 DNA reads as TGTGCCAGCAGCTCCGTACAAGGGTCTGCCTACGAGCAGTACTTC.

This clonotype appeared many times. The chain is built from TRBV7-3 and TRBJ2-7; 8 bases map to TRBD1. J was trimmed by 6 bases and V by 5 bases; bases with no gene match: 9. The CDR3 is 14 residues long. Germline assignment: CDR1 SGHTA and CDR2 FQGTGA. The CDR3 sequence is CASSLDRGRSEQYF. CDR3 bases: TGTGCCAGCAGCCTAGACAGGGGACGAAGCGAGCAGTACTTC.